What follows are 17 T cell receptor beta chains derived from one specimen sequenced in a study of molecular identifiers for immune sequencing clone quantification (dated by TCRdb to the late 2010s). Library preparation used PCR. Instrument on record: NextSeq 500. Using fastp trimming at Q25 and MiXCR clonotype assembly, TCRdb reanalyzed the public sequencing data and kept in-frame beta chains. Rows matching on CDR3 protein sequence are summarized as one entry with the most common DNA and genes. The sample table shows about 630,000 distinct CDR3 sequences, and around 25% are seen once. About 0.73% of the sample rests with the top ten. The sample consisted of naive CD8+ T cells from blood, with Jurkat cell RNA spiked in. The cell subset or site label here, explained by the study, means: FACS-sorted CD8+CD4-CCR7+CD45RA+ naive T cells. The receptor set was obtained from a human donor in good health. Some libraries in this study had Jurkat cell RNA spiked in.

The chain links TRBV20-1 to TRBJ1-4; D remains unclear. V was shortened by 2 bases and J by 4 bases, with 11 bases between the two germline ends. Germline V gene data show CDR1 as DFQATT and CDR2 as SNEGSKA (reference sequence). There are 14 residues in the CDR3. The CDR3 region has the DNA TGCAGTGCTAGAATCGGGCAGAGTAATGAAAAACTGTTTTTT. It is translated as CSARIGQSNEKLFF.

In this sample, this clonotype turned up many times. The V gene is TRBV12-3 or TRBV12-4, the J gene TRBJ2-1; 8 bases are shared with TRBD2. The CDR3 extends over 17 amino acids. V was pared by 2 bases and J by 4 bases, with 10 bases of the junction left unmatched. CDR3 DNA sequence: TGTGCCAGCAGTTTATGGTCCCAGCGGGGGAGGTACAATGAGCAGTTCTTC. Protein product: CASSLWSQRGRYNEQFF.

In its sample, this clonotype was seen a few times. The V and J genes are TRBV20-1 and TRBJ2-7; TRBD2 matches 11 bases. The germline CDR1 and CDR2 sequences are DFQATT and SNEGSKA (reference sequence). The CDR3 covers 15 residues. Germline trimming cut 1 base from V and 6 bases from J; bases unmatched to any gene: 8. CDR3 sequence (DNA): TGCAGTGCTAGAGTTAGCGGGGGGGCCGTTGTCGAGCAGTACTTC. It translates to CSARVSGGAVVEQYF.

In its sample, this clonotype was seen many times. CDR3: CASSSTGGFRETQYF. The CDR3 DNA is TGTGCCAGCAGCTCGACAGGGGGGTTTCGAGAGACCCAGTACTTC. The V call is TRBV11-2, the J call TRBJ2-5; TRBD1 aligns across 9 bases. Looked up from germline, CDR1 is SGHAT and CDR2 is FQNNGV. The CDR3 extends over 15 amino acids. V shed 4 bases and J 4 bases; nucleotides not matched to a gene: 7. The full variable domain, with the rest looked up from reference TRBV11-2 and TRBJ2-5, is EAGVAQSPRYKIIEKRQSVAFWCNPISGHATLYWYQQILGQGPKLLIQFQNNGVVDDSQLPKDRFSAERLKGVDSTLKIQPAKLEDSAVYLCASSSTGGFRETQYFGPGTRLLVL.

For this clonotype: A much larger clonotype is one base distant, so this may be a read error. The genes are TRBV6-5 and TRBJ2-1; 9 bases line up with TRBD1. The V gene's germline CDR1 is MNHEY and CDR2 SVGAGI. This CDR3 contains 14 residues. Trimming removed 6 bases from V and 8 bases from J; junction bases left unmatched: 8. The chain's CDR3 is CASRAGTGYYEQFF. DNA for the CDR3: TGTGCCAGCAGAGCCGGGACAGGGTACTATGAGCAGTTCTTC.

The chain recombines TRBV27 with TRBJ2-7; 8 bases match TRBD1. Germline V CDR1 and CDR2: MNHEY, SMNVEV (reference sequence). The CDR3 covers 15 residues. V was pared by 1 base and J by 9 bases, with 11 bases of the junction left unmatched. As DNA, the CDR3 is TGTGCCAGCAGTTTATGGGATGGGACAGGACACGGGCAGTACTTC. It translates to CASSLWDGTGHGQYF.

V is TRBV12-3 or TRBV12-4 and J is TRBJ2-1; 8 nucleotides match TRBD2. The junction had 8 bases not matched to a gene; V was cut back by 6 bases and J by 4 bases. The CDR3 sequence is 15 residues long. CDR3 residues: CASSNGLADYNEQFF. The CDR3 nucleotides are TGTGCCAGCAGCAATGGACTAGCAGATTACAATGAGCAGTTCTTC.

This clonotype showed up many times. V usage is TRBV11-2 and J usage is TRBJ2-5; TRBD2 agrees at 11 bases. The CDR3 runs to 16 residues. J was trimmed by 4 bases and V by 2 bases; bases with no gene match: 6. Germline loops: CDR1 SGHAT, CDR2 FQNNGV. In DNA form, the CDR3 reads TGTGCCAGCAGCTTAAATAGCGGGGGGGCCGGAGAGACCCAGTACTTC. This translates into CASSLNSGGAGETQYF.

This clonotype was recorded many times. This sequence joins TRBV6-5 and TRBJ1-5; no clear D. Trimming took 6 bases from V and 1 from J, leaving 10 bases between them. This CDR3 has 14 amino acids. CDR1 MNHEY and CDR2 SVGAGI come from the germline V gene. The CDR3 protein is CASSSNWSNQPQHF. The CDR3, as DNA: TGTGCCAGCAGCTCCAACTGGAGCAATCAGCCCCAGCATTTT.

This clonotype was observed a few times. This chain joins TRBV19 and TRBJ2-3; D remains ambiguous. Germline CDR1 LNHDA, CDR2 SQIVND (reference sequence). V dropped 3 bases and J dropped 3 bases, with 7 bases sitting between them. This CDR3 is built from 13 residues. For the CDR3, the DNA is TGTGCCAGTAGTATGTACTCTACAGATACGCAGTATTTT. Translating it yields CASSMYSTDTQYF.

Comment on this clonotype: This sequence may be a read error, since a much larger clone differs from it by one base. In DNA form, the CDR3 reads TGCGCCAGCAGAGCACGGGACAGAAGCACAGATACGCAGTGTTTT. Amino acid sequence: CASRARDRSTDTQCF. The gene calls are TRBV5-1 and TRBJ2-3, with 7 bases fitting TRBD1. Germline V gene data show CDR1 as SGHRS and CDR2 as YFSETQ. The CDR3 totals 15 residues.

This clonotype has only a few counts. The V gene is TRBV6-5, the J gene TRBJ2-7; D is unresolved. V lost 10 bases and J lost 6, with 16 bases in between. Germline CDR1 MNHEY, CDR2 SVGAGI. The CDR3 length is 12 residues. The CDR3 loop reads CATSSSPSEQYF. The CDR3 region has the DNA TGTGCCACTTCCTCCAGCCCAAGCGAGCAGTACTTC.

There are a few counts of this clonotype. The rearrangement links TRBV19 to TRBJ1-2; a possible D gene is TRBD1 (5 bases). The CDR3 is made up of 15 amino acids. CDR1 and CDR2 from the germline V gene are LNHDA and SQIVND (reference sequence). V lost 3 bases, J lost 1 base, and 12 bases lay in between. DNA of the CDR3: TGTGCCAGTAGTATCGTGGCAGGGAGTAACTATGGCTACACCTTC. Translated, it gives CASSIVAGSNYGYTF.

J is TRBJ1-2 and V is TRBV2, with a possible D match to TRBD1 (5 bases). Trimming stripped 4 bases from V and 4 bases from J, with 19 bases between. The CDR3 extends over 16 amino acids. Germline V lookup: CDR1 SNHLY, CDR2 FYNNEI. The CDR3 spells CASSGWTSSALYGYTF. CDR3 nucleotides: TGTGCCAGCAGTGGATGGACATCCTCCGCCCTCTATGGCTACACCTTC.

CDR3 loop: CASSIRSVRPQHF. CDR3 DNA sequence: TGTGCCAGTAGTATTCGGAGCGTACGGCCCCAGCATTTT. The chain has TRBV19 and TRBJ1-5; D unclear. Trimming took off 3 bases at V and 9 bases at J, with 12 bases between the two ends. The germline V gene encodes CDR1 LNHDA and CDR2 SQIVND (reference sequence). This CDR3 region has 13 residues.

In this sample, this clonotype turned up many times. The CDR3 DNA is TGCGCCAGCAGCCAAGGCCCATCGAACACCGGGGAGCTGTTTTTT. Amino acid sequence: CASSQGPSNTGELFF. V and J are TRBV4-1 and TRBJ2-2; D remains ambiguous. The CDR3 length is 15 residues. Trimming removed 1 base at V and 0 bases at J, with 6 bases between. Germline lookup yields CDR1 MGHRA and CDR2 YSYEKL.

For this clonotype: Just one base apart from a much larger clone, this may be a read error. This sequence joins TRBV11-2 and TRBJ2-7, with D unresolved. CDR1 is SGHAT, CDR2 FQNNGV, per germline. The CDR3 spans 13 residues. CDR3 in DNA: TGTGCCAGCAGCTTGTCCAGGAGCTACGTGCAGTACTTC. Its translation: CASSLSRSYVQYF.